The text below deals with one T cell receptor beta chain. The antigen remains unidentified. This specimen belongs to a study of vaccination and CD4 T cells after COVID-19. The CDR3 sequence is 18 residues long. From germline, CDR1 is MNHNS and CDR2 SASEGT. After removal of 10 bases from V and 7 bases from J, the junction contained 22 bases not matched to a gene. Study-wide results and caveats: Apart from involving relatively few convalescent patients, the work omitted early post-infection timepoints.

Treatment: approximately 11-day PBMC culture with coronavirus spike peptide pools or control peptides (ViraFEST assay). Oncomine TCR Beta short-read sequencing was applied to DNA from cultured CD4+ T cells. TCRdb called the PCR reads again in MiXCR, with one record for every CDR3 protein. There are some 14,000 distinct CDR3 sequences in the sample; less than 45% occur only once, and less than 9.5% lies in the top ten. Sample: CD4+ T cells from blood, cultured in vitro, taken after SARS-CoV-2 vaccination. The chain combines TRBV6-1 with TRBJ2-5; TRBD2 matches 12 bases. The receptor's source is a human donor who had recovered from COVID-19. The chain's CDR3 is CATRWLASGGVIGWTQYF. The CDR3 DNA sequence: TGTGCCACCAGGTGGTTGGCTAGCGGGGGGGTCATCGGATGGACCCAGTACTTC.